These T cell receptor beta chains were read from a single sample in a study of blood T cell repertoires in COVID-19. Sequenced by immunoSEQ multiplex PCR; TCRdb stores in-frame clones only, minus some. The data show some 93,000 clones, with 70% to 90% seen just once and about 7.7% held by the top ten. The sequenced sample consisted of peripheral blood. These receptors originate from a man in his sixties with acute or convalescent COVID-19. Each CDR3 is given with its conserved first and last residue. Fields, in order: clone size, D gene, J gene, V gene, CDR3 protein, CDR3 DNA. The D gene is left open where the match is weak. Size is omitted from some rows. Given values are once, few, many or a class for expanded clones.

-	TRBD1	TRBJ1-1	TRBV30	CAWTRDSTGNTEAFF	TGTGCCTGGACGAGGGACAGCACAGGGAACACTGAAGCTTTCTTT
-	TRBD1	TRBJ1-2	TRBV19	CASSIRGGGDYGYTF	TGTGCCAGTAGTATCCGCGGAGGGGGCGACTATGGCTACACCTTC
-	TRBD2	TRBJ2-3	TRBV7-3	CASSLREGDTQYF	TGTGCCAGCAGCCTGCGGGAGGGAGATACGCAGTATTTT
-	-	TRBJ2-3	TRBV15	CATSRDGTPRSDTQYF	TGTGCCACCAGCAGAGACGGGACTCCACGGTCAGATACGCAGTATTTT
-	TRBD2	TRBJ2-1	TRBV4-2	CASSQLTSGTLRNEQFF	TGTGCCAGCAGCCAACTGACTAGCGGGACGTTAAGAAATGAGCAGTTCTTC
-	-	TRBJ2-3	TRBV6-5	CASRRLDTQYF	TGTGCCAGCAGACGACTAGATACGCAGTATTTT
-	TRBD2	TRBJ2-1	TRBV7-8	CASSLRPAGRPNEQFF	TGTGCCAGCAGCTTACGGCCAGCGGGAAGACCCAATGAGCAGTTCTTC
once	-	TRBJ1-2	TRBV5-1	CASSFQGEDGYTF	TGCGCCAGCAGCTTCCAGGGTGAGGATGGCTACACCTTC
-	-	TRBJ2-3	TRBV5-1	CASSFAVTPTDTQYF	TGCGCCAGCAGCTTCGCTGTGACTCCTACAGATACGCAGTATTTT
-	TRBD1	TRBJ2-1	TRBV29-1	CSGRDRGLDNEQFF	TGCAGCGGGAGGGACAGGGGGCTGGACAATGAGCAGTTCTTC
-	-	TRBJ2-7	TRBV7-9	CASSPLSYEQYF	TGTGCCAGCAGCCCCCTCTCCTACGAGCAGTACTTC
-	TRBD2	TRBJ2-5	TRBV7-6	CASSSPIGGLAGQETQYF	TGTGCCAGCAGCTCACCCATCGGGGGACTAGCGGGACAAGAGACCCAGTACTTC
-	TRBD2	TRBJ2-5	TRBV7-3	CASSLHPTGAGETQYF	TGTGCCAGCAGCTTACACCCAACGGGAGCGGGGGAGACCCAGTACTTC
-	-	TRBJ1-2	TRBV10-1	CASSPGSYGYTF	TGCGCCAGCAGCCCCGGGAGCTATGGCTACACCTTC
-	-	TRBJ1-5	TRBV5-8	CASSLGGSGQPQHF	TGTGCCAGCAGCTTGGGAGGCTCTGGTCAGCCCCAGCATTTT
-	TRBD2	TRBJ2-5	TRBV11-2	CASRLAGGQETQYF	TGTGCCAGCAGGCTAGCGGGGGGCCAAGAGACCCAGTACTTC
-	-	TRBJ1-3	TRBV6-1	CASSEVTGNTIYF	TGTGCCAGCAGTGAAGTTACTGGAAACACCATATATTTT
-	TRBD2	TRBJ2-1	TRBV23-1	CASSQSRPAGGFYEQFF	TGCGCCAGCAGTCAATCGAGGCCCGCGGGGGGCTTTTATGAGCAGTTCTTC
-	-	TRBJ1-1	TRBV6-5	CASSQGRGEAFF	TGTGCCAGCAGTCAGGGGCGTGGTGAAGCTTTCTTT
-	-	TRBJ1-2	TRBV12-3/TRBV12-4	CASRRQVHYGYTF	TGTGCCAGCAGGAGACAGGTTCACTATGGCTACACCTTC
-	TRBD1	TRBJ1-6	TRBV19	CASSTLGQGSNSPLHF	TGTGCCAGTAGTACCCTAGGACAGGGGAGCAATTCACCCCTCCACTTT
-	TRBD1	TRBJ1-1	TRBV11-2	CASNPSRGFTEAFF	TGTGCCAGCAACCCCTCCAGGGGGTTCACTGAAGCTTTCTTT
once	-	TRBJ1-2	TRBV6-5	CASSYRNYGYTF	TGTGCCAGCAGTTACCGGAACTATGGCTACACCTTC
-	-	TRBJ1-3	TRBV30	CAWKGTNSGNTIYF	TGTGCCTGGAAAGGGACAAACTCTGGAAACACCATATATTTT
-	TRBD1	TRBJ1-2	TRBV12-5	CASGLVRGQGSFGYGYTF	TGTGCTAGTGGTTTGGTAAGGGGACAGGGAAGTTTTGGCTATGGCTACACCTTC
-	TRBD1	TRBJ2-3	TRBV10-2	CATLVQGIGTDTQYF	TGCGCCACCCTGGTACAGGGGATCGGCACAGATACGCAGTATTTT
-	-	TRBJ2-7	TRBV29-1	CSGRLGYEQYF	TGCAGCGGGAGGTTAGGGTACGAGCAGTACTTC
-	TRBD2	TRBJ2-1	TRBV7-3	CASSLVLAGANEQFF	TGTGCCAGCAGCTTAGTCCTAGCGGGAGCAAATGAGCAGTTCTTC
-	-	TRBJ2-1	TRBV3-1/TRBV3-2	CASSQRQARNEQFF	TGTGCCAGCAGCCAAAGGCAGGCCCGAAATGAGCAGTTCTTC
-	TRBD2	TRBJ2-2	TRBV7-2	CASSSTGLAGNTGELFF	TGTGCCAGCAGCTCGACCGGACTAGCGGGGAACACCGGGGAGCTGTTTTTT
-	-	TRBJ2-5	TRBV5-1	CASSAGLPSETQYF	TGCGCCAGCAGCGCGGGACTTCCCTCGGAGACCCAGTACTTC
-	-	TRBJ2-5	TRBV5-6	CASSLGTRQETQYF	TGTGCCAGCAGCTTGGGAACTCGCCAAGAGACCCAGTACTTC
-	-	TRBJ1-2	TRBV11-2	CASSSNTGGYGYTF	TGTGCCAGCAGCTCGAATACAGGCGGTTATGGCTACACCTTC
-	TRBD2	TRBJ2-1	TRBV7-2	CASSQGERGGRREFF	TGTGCCAGCAGCCAGGGGGAGCGGGGGGGCCGGAGGGAGTTCTTC
-	-	TRBJ1-5	TRBV21-1	CASSTLTGVRQPQHF	TGTGCCAGCAGCACCTTAACAGGGGTTCGGCAGCCCCAGCATTTT
-	-	TRBJ2-2	TRBV11-3	CASSLDSSLNTGELFF	TGTGCCAGCAGCTTAGACTCCTCCTTGAACACCGGGGAGCTGTTTTTT